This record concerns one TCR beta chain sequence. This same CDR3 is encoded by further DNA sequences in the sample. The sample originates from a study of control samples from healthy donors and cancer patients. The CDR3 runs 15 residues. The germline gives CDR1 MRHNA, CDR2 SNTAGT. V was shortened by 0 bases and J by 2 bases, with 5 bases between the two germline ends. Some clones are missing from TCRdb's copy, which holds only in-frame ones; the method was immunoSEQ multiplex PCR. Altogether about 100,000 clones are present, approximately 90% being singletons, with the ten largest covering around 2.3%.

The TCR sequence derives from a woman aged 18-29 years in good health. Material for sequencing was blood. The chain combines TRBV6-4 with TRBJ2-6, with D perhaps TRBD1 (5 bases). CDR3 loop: CASSDSGAGANVLTF. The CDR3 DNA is TGTGCCAGCAGTGACTCAGGGGCTGGGGCCAACGTCCTGACTTTC.